The 30 T cell receptor beta chains below come from one sample, sequenced in a study of technical replicates of blood from a few donors. The protocol was immunoSEQ multiplex PCR, while the TCRdb copy is restricted to in-frame clones and leaves out a portion. The table shows approximately 81,000 clones, with over 75% occurring only once. The specimen sequenced was PBMCs. The origin of the receptors is a human donor in good health. Some clones in this sample may be carry-over from other donors' samples.

The rearrangement uses TRBV7-2 and TRBJ2-2, with D possibly being TRBD2 (6 bases). The V gene lost 5 bases and the J gene lost 13 bases, with 11 bases spanning the gap. Germline V gene lookup returns CDR1 SGHTA and CDR2 FQGNSA. The CDR3 contains 11 residues. The DNA for the CDR3 is TGTGCCAGCAGCCCGGGAGACGGGCTGTTTTTT. It is translated as CASSPGDGLFF.

This clone was seen only once. The rearrangement links TRBV29-1 to TRBJ2-7, with D possibly being TRBD1 (5 bases). CDR3 size: 14 residues. V was trimmed by 4 bases and J by 2 bases, leaving 15 bases between them. Germline V gene data show CDR1 as SQVTM and CDR2 as ANQGSEA. The CDR3 nucleotides are TGCAGCGTTGCCCCGACAGTTGGAGCCTACGAGCAGTACTTC. This translates into CSVAPTVGAYEQYF.

V gene TRBV2 combines with J gene TRBJ2-4, with 12 positions matching TRBD2. Trimming took 1 base from V and 0 from J; bases not matched to a gene: 7. The V gene's germline CDR1 is SNHLY and CDR2 FYNNEI. The CDR3 has 19 residues. The CDR3 region is CASSEELAGGFRAKNIQYF. In nucleotides, the CDR3 is TGTGCCAGCAGTGAAGAACTAGCGGGGGGCTTCAGAGCCAAAAACATTCAGTACTTC.

This chain uses TRBV28 with TRBJ1-5; TRBD1 agrees at 9 bases. J was trimmed by 4 bases and V by 4 bases; bases with no gene match: 8. The CDR3 covers 16 residues. Germline V gives CDR1 MDHEN, CDR2 SYDVKM. This CDR3 is CASSSAQGASNQPQHF. The CDR3 DNA reads TGTGCCAGCAGTTCCGCACAGGGGGCGTCTAATCAGCCCCAGCATTTT.

Notes on this clone: One end of the junction varies from germline; a read error may be responsible. The chain couples TRBV30 to TRBJ2-1; 8 bases agree with TRBD1. The germline V gene encodes CDR1 GTSNPN and CDR2 SVGIG (reference sequence). The CDR3 sequence is 11 residues long. The CDR3: CAWRRTGFTVF. The CDR3, as DNA: TGTGCCTGGAGGCGGACAGGGTTCACGGTCTTC.

The chain recombines TRBV4-1 with TRBJ2-1; 7 positions match TRBD2. From germline, CDR1 is MGHRA and CDR2 YSYEKL. The CDR3 runs to 13 residues. V trimming: 4 bases; J trimming: 10 bases; junction bases outside the gene matches: 7. CDR3 DNA sequence: TGCGCCAGCAGCCCAACTAGCGCAGGCGAGCAGTTCTTC. Encoded protein: CASSPTSAGEQFF.

This clone was seen a handful of times. V gene TRBV12-5 combines with J gene TRBJ2-3, with 8 bases identical to TRBD1. Germline-derived CDR1 and CDR2 are LGHNT and FRNRAP. The CDR3 consists of 15 residues. Losses at the gene ends were 5 bases for V and 6 bases for J; bases not matched to a gene: 10. CDR3 coding DNA: TGTGCTAGTGGTCCTACAGGGGGGAAATTGGATACGCAGTATTTT. It codes for CASGPTGGKLDTQYF.

J is TRBJ1-2 and V is TRBV11-2; D may be TRBD1 (6 bases). The V and J ends lost 5 bases and 6 bases respectively, with 13 bases between them. CDR1 SGHAT and CDR2 FQNNGV come from the germline V gene. The CDR3 consists of 13 residues. This CDR3 is CASSLVGANGYTF. In DNA form, the CDR3 reads TGTGCCAGCAGCCTTGTGGGGGCGAATGGCTACACCTTC.

The chain joins TRBV11-2 to TRBJ2-2; TRBD1 matches 7 bases. CDR3 length equals 15 residues. V lost 1 base, J lost 5 bases, and 4 bases stayed unmatched. Germline assignment: CDR1 SGHAT and CDR2 FQNNGV. CDR3 region: CASSLGQGRTGELFF. The CDR3 DNA sequence: TGTGCCAGCAGCTTAGGACAGGGTCGAACCGGGGAGCTGTTTTTT.

The genes are TRBV27 and TRBJ2-7, with D maybe TRBD1 (6 bases). Trimming left V 6 bases short and J 5 bases short, with 14 bases between. Germline values: CDR1 MNHEY, CDR2 SMNVEV (reference sequence). This CDR3 region has 13 residues. CDR3 coding DNA: TGTGCCAGCAGCTTACAGGGTCCACACGAGCAGTACTTC. As protein: CASSLQGPHEQYF.

CDR3 sequence: CASSPLIRGVDEQYF. The CDR3 nucleotides read TGTGCCAGCAGCCCCTTGATTCGCGGGGTCGACGAGCAGTACTTC. The rearrangement joins TRBV4-2 to TRBJ2-7; D is possibly TRBD2 (6 bases). The germline CDR1 and CDR2 sequences are LGHNA and YNFKEQ. V was trimmed by 4 bases and J by 5 bases, leaving 18 bases between them. CDR3 length: 15 residues.

This clone was observed once. The V gene is TRBV27, the J gene TRBJ1-5, with 7 nucleotides matching TRBD1. V dropped 3 bases and J dropped 7; count of bases not matched to a gene: 6. This CDR3 has 14 residues. The germline V gene has CDR1 MNHEY and CDR2 SMNVEV (reference sequence). CDR3 bases: TGTGCCAGCAGTTTGTTACAGGGGAGCCAGCCCCAGCATTTT. Protein product: CASSLLQGSQPQHF.

The chain recombines TRBV7-7 with TRBJ2-7; TRBD2 agrees at 7 bases. This CDR3 is built from 13 residues. V gave up 3 bases and J gave up 7 bases; unmatched junction bases: 6. Germline V gene lookup returns CDR1 SSHAT and CDR2 FNYEAQ (reference sequence). The CDR3 DNA follows: TGTGCCAGCAGCTTCGAGCGGGATGGGGAGCAGTACTTC. Translated: CASSFERDGEQYF.

The rearrangement uses TRBV7-9 and TRBJ2-7; 9 bases map to TRBD2. Germline assignment: CDR1 SEHNR and CDR2 FQNEAQ (reference sequence). The CDR3 spans 14 residues. The V and J ends lost 5 bases and 4 bases, in that order; junction bases with no gene match: 6. CDR3 amino acids: CASSPGTSTYEQYF. Here the CDR3 DNA reads TGTGCCAGCAGCCCCGGGACTAGCACGTACGAGCAGTACTTC.

The V call is TRBV6-5, the J call TRBJ1-4; TRBD1 might be the D (6 bases). CDR3 length: 16 amino acids. Germline CDR1 and CDR2: MNHEY and SVGAGI. V was cut by 0 bases and J by 0 bases, with 8 bases left in between. The CDR3 is CASSYSGTTTNEKLFF. The CDR3 bases are TGTGCCAGCAGTTACTCCGGGACAACAACTAATGAAAAACTGTTTTTT.

The chain has TRBV6-5 and TRBJ1-6; 7 positions match TRBD1. The CDR3 is 16 residues long. Germline assignment: CDR1 MNHEY and CDR2 SVGAGI. Unmatched junction bases numbered 8, after V lost 0 bases and J lost 9 bases. CDR3 region: CASSYSIGQGGSPLHF. The CDR3 nucleotides read TGTGCCAGCAGTTACTCGATAGGGCAGGGGGGTTCACCCCTCCACTTT.

The chain links TRBV30 to TRBJ2-3, with TRBD2 matching over 12 bases. Germline V gene lookup returns CDR1 GTSNPN and CDR2 SVGIG (reference sequence). This CDR3 has 17 residues. The ends lost 3 bases at V and 2 bases at J; junction bases unmatched: 9. This CDR3 is CAWRGRPSGGVTDTQYF. CDR3 coding DNA: TGTGCCTGGAGAGGACGACCTAGCGGGGGGGTCACAGATACGCAGTATTTT.

The chain has TRBV29-1 and TRBJ2-4, with TRBD2 as a possible D gene (7 bases). Germline CDR1 and CDR2: SQVTM and ANQGSEA. The CDR3 covers 13 residues. V was clipped by 7 bases and J by 9 bases, with 19 bases between them. In nucleotides, the CDR3 is TGCAGCGGAGGGGAGGGGGGAGCGGGCATTCAGTACTTC. It yields the protein CSGGEGGAGIQYF. The variable domain in full, completed from reference TRBV29-1 and TRBJ2-4, reads SAVISQKPSRDICQRGTSLTIQCQVDSQVTMMFWYRQQPGQSLTLIATANQGSEATYESGFVIDKFPISRPNLTFSTLTVSNMSPEDSSIYLCSGGEGGAGIQYFGAGTRLSVL.

V is TRBV28 and J is TRBJ2-7; the match to TRBD2 covers 8 bases. J gave up 2 bases and V 5 bases, and 11 bases lay outside the gene matches. The CDR3 runs 16 residues. CDR1 is MDHEN, CDR2 SYDVKM, per germline. CDR3 residues: CASSPPPGLVAYEQYF. The CDR3 coding sequence is TGTGCCAGCAGTCCTCCGCCGGGACTAGTTGCCTACGAGCAGTACTTC.

The V and J genes are TRBV5-1 and TRBJ1-4; D gene ambiguous. Germline V gene sequence: CDR1 SGHRS, CDR2 YFSETQ. The CDR3 totals 17 residues. The V and J ends lost 4 bases and 1 base respectively, with 17 bases between them. The CDR3 DNA follows: TGCGCCAGCAGCCCGCAGTCAAGGAGCTTAACTAATGAAAAACTGTTTTTT. This sequence encodes CASSPQSRSLTNEKLFF. The full variable domain, in which reference TRBV5-1 and TRBJ1-4 provide the parts outside the CDR3, is KAGVTQTPRYLIKTRGQQVTLSCSPISGHRSVSWYQQTPGQGLQFLFEYFSETQRNKGNFPGRFSGRQFSNSRSEMNVSTLELGDSALYLCASSPQSRSLTNEKLFFGSGTQLSVL.

This sequence joins TRBV5-4 and TRBJ2-3, with 10 bases aligning to TRBD2. The CDR3 extends over 16 amino acids. V lost 5 bases and J lost 4; bases outside the gene matches: 10. The germline V gene encodes CDR1 SGHNT and CDR2 YYREEE (reference sequence). The CDR3 region has the DNA TGTGCCAGCAGTTGGAAGAGCGGGGGGGCCCCAGATACGCAGTATTTT. Amino acid sequence: CASSWKSGGAPDTQYF.

The CDR3 region has the DNA TGTGCCAGCAGCCAAGTTACGACGGGACTGGCAACTGGGGAGACCCAGTACTTC. This gives the protein CASSQVTTGLATGETQYF. V gene TRBV4-2 combines with J gene TRBJ2-5; D is possibly TRBD2 (6 bases). Looked up from germline, CDR1 is LGHNA and CDR2 is YNFKEQ. CDR3 length equals 18 residues. V lost 1 base and J 5 bases, leaving 23 bases between the germline ends.

The count of this clone is one. The gene calls are TRBV4-3 and TRBJ1-2, with D possibly matching TRBD1 (5 bases). V gave up 3 bases and J gave up 8 bases, with 16 bases separating them. Germline V gene lookup returns CDR1 LGHNA and CDR2 YSLEER. The CDR3 runs 14 residues. This chain's CDR3 is CASSHPGLGGGYTF. The CDR3 DNA reads as TGCGCCAGCAGCCACCCCGGTTTGGGGGGGGGCTACACCTTC.

V is TRBV30 and J is TRBJ2-1; TRBD1 agrees at 7 bases. There are 16 residues in the CDR3. Trimming at V came to 5 bases and at J to 4 bases, leaving 14 bases not matched to a gene. CDR1 and CDR2 from the germline V gene are GTSNPN and SVGIG (reference sequence). The CDR3 bases are TGTGCCTGGGGGCGAACCCGACAGGGAATTTACAATGAGCAGTTCTTC. Its translation is CAWGRTRQGIYNEQFF.

This chain joins TRBV2 and TRBJ2-5; D possibly corresponds to TRBD2 (6 bases). V lost 0 bases, J lost 5 bases, and 10 bases lay in between. Germline V CDR1 and CDR2: SNHLY, FYNNEI. This CDR3 spans 14 amino acids. DNA of the CDR3: TGTGCCAGCAGTGAAGCGCGGGAATTGGAGACCCAGTACTTC. Translating it yields CASSEARELETQYF.

This chain's CDR3 is CASSPPGFRSYEQYF. The CDR3 DNA sequence: TGTGCCAGCAGCCCACCCGGGTTTCGTTCCTACGAGCAGTACTTC. V usage is TRBV11-2 and J usage is TRBJ2-7; D gene unclear. V lost 5 bases, J lost 1 base, and 15 bases lay in between. The CDR3 totals 15 residues. Germline-derived CDR1 and CDR2 are SGHAT and FQNNGV.

This clone was picked up a small number of times. The V call is TRBV18, the J call TRBJ2-7; TRBD1 is a possible D gene (5 bases). With 2 bases removed from V and 5 bases from J, the gap between germline ends came to 19 bases. Germline-derived CDR1 and CDR2 are KGHSH and LQKENI. The CDR3 length is 16 residues. Here the CDR3 reads CASSPSLQVNQDEQYF. The CDR3, as DNA: TGTGCCAGCTCACCATCATTACAGGTGAACCAGGACGAGCAGTACTTC.

V usage is TRBV9 and J usage is TRBJ2-7; 11 nucleotides agree with TRBD2. Looked up from germline, CDR1 is SGDLS and CDR2 is YYNGEE. With 1 base clipped from V and 7 bases from J, the junction kept 4 bases outside the gene matches. This CDR3 spans 14 amino acids. The DNA for the CDR3 is TGTGCCAGCAGCGTAACTAGCGGGGGAGGAGAGCAGTACTTC. It is translated as CASSVTSGGGEQYF.

This chain joins TRBV25-1 and TRBJ2-7; TRBD1 agrees at 7 bases. Germline V CDR1 and CDR2: MGHDK, SYGVNS. Trimming took 10 bases from V and 2 from J; bases not matched to a gene: 2. The CDR3 has 11 amino acids. CDR3 sequence reads: CATGTAYEQYF. The CDR3, as DNA: TGTGCCACAGGGACAGCCTACGAGCAGTACTTC.

The CDR3 loop reads CASSPQQGANYGYTF. In nucleotides, the CDR3 is TGTGCCAGCAGTCCTCAGCAGGGGGCTAACTATGGCTACACCTTC. This chain uses TRBV7-2 with TRBJ1-2; TRBD1 matches at 7 bases. J lost 0 bases, V lost 6 bases, and 7 bases had no gene match. Germline V gene lookup returns CDR1 SGHTA and CDR2 FQGNSA. The CDR3 loop spans 15 amino acids.